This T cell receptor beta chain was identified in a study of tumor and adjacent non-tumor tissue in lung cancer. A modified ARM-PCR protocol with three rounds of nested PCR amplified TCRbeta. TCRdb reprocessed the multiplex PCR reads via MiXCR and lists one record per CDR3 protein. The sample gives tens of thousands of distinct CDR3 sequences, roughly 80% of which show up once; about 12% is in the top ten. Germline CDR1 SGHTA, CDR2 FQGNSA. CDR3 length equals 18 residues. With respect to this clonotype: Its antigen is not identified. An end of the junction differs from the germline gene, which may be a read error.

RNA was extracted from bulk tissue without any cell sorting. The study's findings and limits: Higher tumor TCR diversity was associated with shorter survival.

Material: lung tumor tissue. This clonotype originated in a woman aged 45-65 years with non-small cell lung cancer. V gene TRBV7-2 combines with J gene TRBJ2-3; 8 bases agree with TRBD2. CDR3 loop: CASNLVWREAWGSDTQYF. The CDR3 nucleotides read TGTGCCAGCAACTTAGTCTGGCGGGAGGCTTGGGGCTCAGATACACAGTATTTT.